Shown below are 2 T cell receptor delta chains from a single sample sequenced in a study of γδ T cells in repeated Plasmodium falciparum infection. TCRdb made new clone calls on the multiplex PCR reads using CATT. The top ten hold around 24% of the sample, which has about 51,000 delta-chain clones, about 2% seen once. Bulk repertoires came from Vgamma9/Vdelta2+ or Vdelta2-negative gammadelta T cells flow-sorted from PBMC. Sequenced material: gamma-delta T cells from blood. These TCRs come from a pool of human donors (malaria-infected and uninfected, not separated).

In the case of this clone: The TCRdb record carries a much larger clone's protein, which differs from this DNA's translation at residue 8; a read error is the likely cause, and the protein listed here is the DNA translation. V is TRDV3 and J is TRDJ1, with D possibly matching TRDD2 (6 bases). Matching the DNA to germline supplied the J gene, which TCRdb does not give. The CDR3 length is 13 residues. Germline CDR1 and CDR2: TVYSNPD and GDNSRS (reference sequence). V was pared by 5 bases and J by 4 bases, with 17 bases between. The CDR3 loop is CALPLVLIDKLIF. CDR3 sequence (DNA): TGTGCCCTTCCTCTTGTTCTAATCGATAAACTCATCTTT.

Details on this clone: TCRdb's entry gives the protein of a much larger clone, which mismatches this DNA's translation at residue 20, likely from a read error; the protein reported here is translated from the DNA. The rearrangement uses TRDV1 and TRDJ2, with TRDD3 identical over 12 bases. No J segment appears in TCRdb, so it was assigned here by matching the sequence to germline. The V gene's germline CDR1 is TSWWSYY and CDR2 QGS. The CDR3 totals 23 residues. CDR3 sequence reads: CALGEPAYWGIPVLIALTARLFF. The CDR3 DNA follows: TGTGCTCTTGGGGAACCGGCGTACTGGGGGATACCTGTGTTGATAGCTTTGACAGCACGACTCTTCTTT.